This TCR beta chain was identified during a study of Ad26.COV2.S vaccination and SARS-CoV-2 variants (dated by TCRdb to the early 2020s). Background on the whole study: Donors in the vaccine arm were drawn from COV1001, a phase I-IIa trial of Ad26.COV2.S in healthy adults that was multicentre, randomized, double-blind and placebo-controlled. Ad26.COV2.S was administered intramuscularly at a dose of 5x10^10 or 1x10^11 viral particles, either as one shot or as two shots given 56 days apart. TCRbeta repertoire sequencing served as the tool for gauging how specific and how broad the SARS-CoV-2-reactive T cell receptors were following Ad26.COV2.S vaccination. A total of some 30 samples were included in the TCR-sequenced set, comprising roughly 19 Ad26.COV2.S vaccine recipients, 5 placebo recipients and 8 SARS-CoV-2 convalescent individuals. Trial participants were randomized into five groups of five: low-dose or high-dose Ad26.COV2.S given once or twice, or placebo on both occasions. Investigators remained blinded to trial group allocation during experiments and outcome assessment. Summary of the overall study and its limitations: The study was not powered for comparison of responses between vaccine doses or regimens. The authors noted that total T cell responses may have been underestimated by the TCR breadth and depth analyses. Substantial breadth of spike-specific CD8+ and CD4+ T cell responses was reported after vaccination. Comparable non-spike TCR breadth was observed between vaccine and placebo recipients, consistent with only spike being contained in the vaccine. Higher spike-specific TCR breadth was observed in Ad26.COV2.S recipients than in placebo recipients (P = 0.0014).

About this clone: The clone's antigen remains unknown. Per-nucleotide qualities are absent, and no much larger clonotype sits a single base away.

Its CDR3 holds 13 amino acids, cysteine through phenylalanine. Only the CDR3 DNA stays, 39 bases, in frame from base 1. From the germline V gene, CDR1 is SGHRS and CDR2 is YFSETQ. The V end loses 6 bases and the J end loses 1 base, and a stretch of 11 bases separates them. Taken with the paper, the label for treatment or condition translates to: about 20 received Ad26.COV2.S at low or high dose, single or two shots; several received placebo; per-sample allocation not given. Repertoires of vaccine and placebo recipients were sequenced from samples collected on day 63 after the first injection. Cohort 1b enrolled some 25 adults aged 18-55 years at a single site in Boston, USA, between 29 July and 7 August 2020. Ad26.COV2.S consisted of a replication-incompetent adenovirus type 26 vector by which a prefusion-stabilized SARS-CoV-2 spike protein from the original Wuhan strain was expressed. TCRbeta CDR3 regions were sequenced with the immunoSEQ Assay. After extraction, genomic DNA underwent amplification by bias-controlled multiplex PCR, followed by high-throughput sequencing. The authors' analysis ran thus. To quantify the absolute abundance of every unique TCRbeta CDR3 region, sequences were collapsed and filtered. T cell fraction was estimated by normalization of TCRbeta template counts to usable DNA, with usable DNA being measured through amplification of reference genes present in all nucleated cells. Repertoire TCRs were annotated as SARS-CoV-2-specific by exact matching of V gene, CDR3 amino acid sequence and J gene to a known reactive TCR set. The reference SARS-CoV-2 TCR set was derived from MIRA and filtered for enrichment in COVID-19-positive ImmuneCODE repertoires, a step that removed public or cross-reactive TCRs. Using the MIRA antigens, annotated TCRs were further analysed by specific ORF or by position within an ORF. Breadth was defined as the number of annotated unique rearrangements divided by the total number of unique productive rearrangements, and depth was defined as the summed frequency of the annotated unique rearrangements. Group comparisons of TCR breadth used two-sided Wilcoxon rank-sum tests. The immuneACCESS repertoire file appears here via TCRdb, limited to in-frame rearrangements. These files lack a portion of the clones; in checked studies, under half of the deficit traces to unresolved V genes, and the cause of the others is not known. V, J and clone size derive from that table, while D and trimming were established from the DNA sequence. The sample has about 280,000 clones on record, about 90% of them singletons. Of the sample, around 3% falls within the top ten clones.

This specimen was peripheral blood, taken in a trial of Ad26.COV2.S vaccine versus placebo. This TCR was recovered from a person aged 18-60 years who received the Ad26.COV2.S COVID-19 vaccine or a placebo. The chain joins TRBV5-1 to TRBJ2-7, with the D segment identity uncertain. The CDR3 loop reads CASMGFDSYEQYF. The DNA reads TGCGCCAGCATGGGATTTGATTCCTACGAGCAGTACTTC.